The rows below give T cell receptor beta chains drawn from one sample of a study of PD-1 blockade in classical Hodgkin lymphoma. Clones were read by immunoSEQ multiplex PCR, and TCRdb kept only the in-frame ones, dropping some. The sample includes about 19,000 clones, 88% seen only once; the top ten take approximately 4.5%. Sample: CD8+ T cells from blood, taken before the fourth cycle of nivolumab. The receptors derive from a human donor with classical Hodgkin lymphoma. Each CDR3 is given without its conserved first and last residue. Each record gives: V gene, J gene, CDR3 protein.

V gene: TRBV29-1
J gene: TRBJ1-2
CDR3 protein: SVDQGQGGDFGYT

V gene: TRBV6-5
J gene: TRBJ1-2
CDR3 protein: ASSYSNHYGYT

V gene: TRBV7-9
J gene: TRBJ2-7
CDR3 protein: ASSSDRDLYEQY

V gene: TRBV11-3
J gene: TRBJ2-5
CDR3 protein: ASSPPVVHQETQY

V gene: TRBV27
J gene: TRBJ1-5
CDR3 protein: ASSLTTGANQPQH

V gene: TRBV28
J gene: TRBJ2-7
CDR3 protein: ASSWTASYEQY

V gene: TRBV27
J gene: TRBJ2-1
CDR3 protein: ASSFGGRGNEQF

V gene: TRBV5-4
J gene: TRBJ1-2
CDR3 protein: ASSLTQDGAGYT

V gene: TRBV28
J gene: TRBJ1-2
CDR3 protein: ASSLRASSYGYT

V gene: TRBV27
J gene: TRBJ2-3
CDR3 protein: ASSFTGADTQY

V gene: TRBV9
J gene: TRBJ2-1
CDR3 protein: ASSETGAPQF

V gene: TRBV7-9
J gene: TRBJ2-1
CDR3 protein: ASSPGLVSYNEQF

V gene: TRBV30
J gene: TRBJ2-7
CDR3 protein: AWSPASALPS

V gene: TRBV9
J gene: TRBJ1-1
CDR3 protein: ASSLGQPPEAF

V gene: TRBV25-1
J gene: TRBJ2-5
CDR3 protein: ASRAGQETQY

V gene: TRBV27
J gene: TRBJ2-7
CDR3 protein: ASSLYPNSYEQY

V gene: TRBV27
J gene: TRBJ1-3
CDR3 protein: ASGISGNTIY

V gene: TRBV5-4
J gene: TRBJ1-2
CDR3 protein: ASSLGTVIVSGYT

V gene: TRBV27
J gene: TRBJ1-2
CDR3 protein: ASSLDRNYGYT

V gene: TRBV27
J gene: TRBJ2-2
CDR3 protein: ASSLSVTGGGGELF

V gene: TRBV30
J gene: TRBJ2-7
CDR3 protein: AWSVSRTYEQY

V gene: TRBV7-9
J gene: TRBJ2-3
CDR3 protein: ASSSTRTHTDTQY

V gene: TRBV13
J gene: TRBJ2-5
CDR3 protein: ASSSDSGETQY

V gene: TRBV7-3
J gene: TRBJ2-3
CDR3 protein: ASSFPPDTQY

V gene: TRBV9
J gene: TRBJ1-3
CDR3 protein: ASSGWNSGNTIY

V gene: TRBV2
J gene: TRBJ1-4
CDR3 protein: ASSDGNWNEKLF

V gene: TRBV27
J gene: TRBJ1-2
CDR3 protein: ASSMTGNYGYT

V gene: TRBV6-5
J gene: TRBJ2-4
CDR3 protein: ASSYSTGGTNIQY

V gene: TRBV6-1
J gene: TRBJ2-1
CDR3 protein: ASSGDGIRNEQF

V gene: TRBV25-1
J gene: TRBJ2-7
CDR3 protein: ASSEGSREQY

V gene: TRBV6-5
J gene: TRBJ2-7
CDR3 protein: ASRSTGEQY

V gene: TRBV7-9
J gene: TRBJ1-1
CDR3 protein: ASSSTSSRGGPEAF

V gene: TRBV7-8
J gene: TRBJ1-5
CDR3 protein: ASSLAGNSNQPQH

V gene: TRBV11-2
J gene: TRBJ2-2
CDR3 protein: ASSLWIGELF

V gene: TRBV4-1
J gene: TRBJ1-1
CDR3 protein: ASSQLQGKGAF

V gene: TRBV2
J gene: TRBJ2-7
CDR3 protein: ASYTGREQY

V gene: TRBV27
J gene: TRBJ2-7
CDR3 protein: ASSLSPLRVIGYEQY

V gene: TRBV27
J gene: TRBJ2-3
CDR3 protein: ASSLQASDTQY

V gene: TRBV5-6
J gene: .
CDR3 protein: ASSLSFTGVIYEQY

V gene: TRBV19
J gene: TRBJ2-7
CDR3 protein: ASSPGIYYEQY

V gene: TRBV19
J gene: TRBJ2-3
CDR3 protein: ASSITPGHLQY